This T cell receptor (beta chain) appears in the sequencing data of a study of T cell responses to AZD1222 COVID-19 vaccine. Study-level results: It should be noted that donors were predominantly white British and more often female, and clonal diversity was possibly underestimated. Repertoires were collected only later (after the peak T cell response had occurred). When two AZD1222 doses had been given, Spike-specific TCR breadth and depth rose.

As regards this clone: Its antigen is unidentified.

Germline CDR1 reads ENHRY; CDR2 reads SYGVKD. Trimming took 4 bases from V and 8 from J; bases not matched to a gene: 6. The CDR3 runs 14 residues. Libraries were prepared by immunoSEQ multiplex PCR; TCRdb keeps only in-frame clonotypes and omits some of them. The table records 150,000 to 200,000 clones, 85% to 95% of them present only once. The clonotype comes from an adult in good health. The gene calls are TRBV10-3 and TRBJ2-1; TRBD1 matches at 9 bases. Source: peripheral blood, taken on day 0 of AZD1222 vaccination. CDR3 protein: CAISVQGARDEQFF. The CDR3, as DNA: TGTGCCATCAGTGTACAGGGGGCAAGAGATGAGCAGTTCTTC.